The clone carrying this T cell receptor (beta chain) was observed at least ten times. Its antigen remains unknown. The source of the sample is a study of CD8+CD57+ T cells in acquired aplastic anemia. About the research overall: The mean DNA yield obtained from sorted CD4+ and CD8+ cells came to 3.2 ug. Points from the study as a whole: Patients versus controls showed no significant CD8+ Simpson's diversity difference. Both patients and controls carried the same twenty-nine CD8+ CDR3 sequences.

The template for TCR beta VDJ and CDR3 sequence profiling was genomic DNA. Via MiXCR, TCRdb re-called the reads, giving one row per CDR3 protein. The data show around 290,000 distinct CDR3 sequences, approximately 58% seen once. Before being chosen for sequencing, patients had shown CD8+CD57+ cell expansion by flow cytometry. Prior therapy had not been administered to any patient at the time of blood sampling. The source of this sequence is a human donor with aplastic anemia. Sequenced material: sorted CD4+, CD8+, or CD8+CD57+ T cells (not recorded which) from PBMCs.

The DNA for the CDR3 is TGTGCCAGCAGTGACTGGACTAGCTCCTACGAGCAGTACTTC. It specifies CASSDWTSSYEQYF. The gene calls are TRBV2 and TRBJ2-7, with 7 bases aligning to TRBD2. This CDR3 is 14 amino acids long. V lost 3 bases and J lost 0; bases outside the gene matches: 2. Per germline, CDR1 SNHLY and CDR2 FYNNEI.